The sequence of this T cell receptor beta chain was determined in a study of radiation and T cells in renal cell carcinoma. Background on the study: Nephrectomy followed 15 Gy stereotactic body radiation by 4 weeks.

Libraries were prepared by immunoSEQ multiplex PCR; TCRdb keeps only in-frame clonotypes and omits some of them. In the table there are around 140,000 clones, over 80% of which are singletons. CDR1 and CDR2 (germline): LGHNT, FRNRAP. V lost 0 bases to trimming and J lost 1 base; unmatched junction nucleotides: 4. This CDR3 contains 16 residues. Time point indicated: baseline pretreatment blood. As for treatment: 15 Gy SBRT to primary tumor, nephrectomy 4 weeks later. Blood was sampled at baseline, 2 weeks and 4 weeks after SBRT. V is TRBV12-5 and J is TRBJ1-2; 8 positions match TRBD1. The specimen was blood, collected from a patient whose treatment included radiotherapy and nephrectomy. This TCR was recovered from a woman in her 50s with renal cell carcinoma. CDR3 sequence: CASGLVDRANNYGYTF. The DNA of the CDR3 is TGTGCTAGTGGTTTGGTGGACAGGGCAAATAACTATGGCTACACCTTC.